This T cell receptor (beta chain) was identified during a study of blood T cell repertoires in COVID-19. The wider study: Collection of acute and convalescent COVID-19 samples took place in the United States, Italy and Spain. In each case, the material was cDNA or gDNA derived from T cells, B-cell-depleted T cells, or PBMCs.

This clone was observed a single time. Per the original data handling: Using reference gene primer amplification, nucleated cell counts were estimated. Produced via immunoSEQ multiplex PCR; TCRdb's table is partial and in-frame only. V, J and clone size are those of that table, while D and trimming were read from the DNA. The sample lists roughly 120,000 clones; roughly four fifths were seen once. The CDR3 totals 13 residues. Losses at the gene ends were 5 bases for V and 4 bases for J; bases not matched to a gene: 2. Sample: peripheral blood. The chain carries TRBV12-3 or TRBV12-4 and TRBJ1-1, with 9 bases identical to TRBD1. The receptor comes from a woman in her fifties or sixties with acute or convalescent COVID-19. The CDR3 loop is CASSMTGGTEAFF. DNA of the CDR3: TGTGCCAGCAGTATGACAGGGGGCACTGAAGCTTTCTTT.